These T cell receptor beta chains were read from a single sample in a study of blood T cell repertoires in COVID-19. Sequencing used immunoSEQ multiplex PCR; TCRdb keeps in-frame clones, though not all of them. In the table there are roughly 500,000 clones, approximately 88% of which are singletons. Sequenced material: PBMCs or T cells enriched from blood (not recorded which). All receptors come from a woman between 40 and 50 years old who had recovered from COVID-19. CDR3s include the opening cysteine and the closing phenylalanine or tryptophan. D genes are given only for firm matches. Not all rows give a size; the values are once, few, many and, for expanded clones, a class.

abundance	d_gene	v_gene	j_gene	CDR3aa	CDR3nt
.	TRBD1	TRBV30	TRBJ1-2	CAWGVQGGGYTF	TGTGCCTGGGGGGTTCAGGGGGGAGGCTACACCTTC
.	.	TRBV6-1	TRBJ1-3	CASSESNSGNTIYF	TGTGCCAGCAGTGAATCAAACTCTGGAAACACCATATATTTT
.	TRBD1	TRBV18	TRBJ2-1	CASSPDRGLVDEQFF	TGTGCCAGCTCACCCGACAGGGGGCTCGTGGATGAGCAGTTCTTC
.	TRBD2	TRBV4-1	TRBJ2-1	CASSHSTSGRGFGYNEQFF	TGCGCCAGCAGCCACTCGACTAGCGGGCGTGGGTTTGGGTACAATGAGCAGTTCTTC
.	TRBD1	TRBV5-1	TRBJ1-3	CASRLDRGAGNTIYF	TGCGCCAGCAGACTAGACAGGGGAGCTGGAAACACCATATATTTT
.	.	TRBV7-9	TRBJ1-1	CASSPEDGAEAFF	TGTGCCAGCAGCCCAGAGGACGGGGCTGAAGCTTTCTTT
.	.	TRBV7-2	TRBJ1-1	CASSLRRRMNTEAFF	TGTGCCAGCAGCTTACGTCGCAGGATGAACACTGAAGCTTTCTTT
.	TRBD1	TRBV14	TRBJ1-2	CASSQDRGLIYGYTF	TGTGCCAGCAGCCAAGACAGGGGGCTTATCTATGGCTACACCTTC
.	.	TRBV2	TRBJ1-3	CASSDQGRGNTIYF	TGTGCCAGCAGTGATCAGGGCCGTGGAAACACCATATATTTT
.	TRBD1	TRBV19	TRBJ1-6	CAARGDRSSPLHF	TGTGCCGCGAGAGGGGACAGGAGTTCACCCCTCCACTTT
once	TRBD2	TRBV13	TRBJ2-1	CASSPIPGRRNSGRALSFNEQFF	TGTGCCAGCAGCCCTATCCCCGGGCGCAGGAATAGCGGGAGGGCCCTTTCTTTTAATGAGCAGTTCTTC
once	TRBD1	TRBV19	TRBJ2-7	CASSAGQGAYYEQYF	TGTGCCAGTAGTGCTGGACAGGGGGCTTACTACGAGCAGTACTTC
.	.	TRBV5-4	TRBJ2-1	CASSLGQGAYNEQFF	TGTGCCAGCAGCTTGGGCCAGGGTGCCTACAATGAGCAGTTCTTC
.	TRBD1	TRBV12-3/TRBV12-4	TRBJ1-1	CASSPDRGTEAFF	TGTGCCAGCAGCCCCGACAGGGGGACTGAAGCTTTCTTT
.	TRBD1	TRBV10-3	TRBJ1-1	CAINQGASSTEAFF	TGTGCCATAAACCAGGGGGCGTCATCCACTGAAGCTTTCTTT
.	TRBD1	TRBV30	TRBJ1-2	CAWSAGGPAGGAYYGYTF	TGTGCCTGGAGCGCCGGTGGTCCCGCAGGGGGTGCTTACTATGGCTACACCTTC
once	.	TRBV5-4	TRBJ1-6	CASSFSLSTPSPLHF	TGTGCCAGCAGTTTTTCTTTGAGTACGCCTTCACCCCTCCACTTT
.	TRBD1	TRBV2	TRBJ2-5	CASMGGQGRLQETQYF	TGTGCCAGCATGGGAGGACAGGGCAGATTACAAGAGACCCAGTACTTC
.	TRBD1	TRBV9	TRBJ2-3	CASSEDRGTDTQYF	TGTGCCAGCAGCGAGGACAGGGGCACAGATACGCAGTATTTT
once	.	TRBV2	TRBJ1-1	CASTMRIEAFF	TGTGCCAGCACTATGCGGATTGAAGCTTTCTTT
.	TRBD1	TRBV19	TRBJ1-4	CASRQTGGDEKLFF	TGTGCCAGTCGACAGACAGGGGGCGATGAAAAACTGTTTTTT
.	.	TRBV20-1	TRBJ1-3	CSASLSGNTIYF	TGCAGTGCTAGTTTGTCGGGAAACACCATATATTTT
.	TRBD1	TRBV18	TRBJ1-2	CASSGTVADGYTF	TGTGCCAGCTCGGGGACAGTCGCGGATGGCTACACCTTC
once	.	TRBV7-8	TRBJ1-1	CASSLQGWDTEAFF	TGTGCCAGCAGCCTACAGGGCTGGGACACTGAAGCTTTCTTT
few	.	TRBV6-2/TRBV6-3	TRBJ1-2	CASSRTANYGYTF	TGTGCCAGCAGTCGAACAGCTAACTATGGCTACACCTTC
.	.	TRBV6-5	TRBJ1-3	CASSVQGNTIYF	TGTGCCAGCAGCGTTCAGGGAAACACCATATATTTT
.	.	TRBV6-2/TRBV6-3	TRBJ1-3	CASSDHTSSGNTIYF	TGTGCCAGCAGTGATCACACAAGCTCTGGAAACACCATATATTTT
.	.	TRBV30	TRBJ1-5	CAWSGGRAGVEDPQHF	TGTGCCTGGAGTGGGGGGCGGGCAGGGGTGGAGGATCCCCAGCATTTT
.	.	TRBV5-4	TRBJ2-7	CASSLETGYEQYF	TGTGCCAGCAGCTTGGAGACTGGCTACGAGCAGTACTTC
.	TRBD2	TRBV19	TRBJ2-1	CASRPIAGGNNEQFF	TGTGCCAGTAGACCCATAGCGGGAGGGAACAATGAGCAGTTCTTC
.	.	TRBV11-2	TRBJ2-3	CASSFLRGRGDTQYF	TGTGCCAGCAGCTTCCTTCGAGGAAGGGGGGATACGCAGTATTTT
.	TRBD2	TRBV4-3	TRBJ2-1	CASSPGGGGPLEQFF	TGCGCCAGCAGCCCAGGTGGGGGAGGGCCACTTGAGCAGTTCTTC
.	.	TRBV20-1	TRBJ1-1	CSASSRAEAFF	TGCAGTGCTAGTTCGCGTGCTGAAGCTTTCTTT
.	.	TRBV19	TRBJ2-7	CASSPGTFYEQYF	TGTGCCAGTAGCCCGGGGACATTTTACGAGCAGTACTTC
once	.	TRBV6-4	TRBJ1-2	CASSDSQGAYGYTF	TGTGCCAGCAGTGACTCACAGGGAGCCTATGGCTACACCTTC
.	TRBD2	TRBV6-5	TRBJ2-1	CASRGLAGGNEQFF	TGTGCCAGCAGGGGGCTAGCGGGCGGCAATGAGCAGTTCTTC
once	TRBD1	TRBV5-4	TRBJ1-6	CASSNTGTGDSPLHF	TGTGCCAGCAGTAATACCGGGACAGGGGATTCACCCCTCCACTTT
.	.	TRBV19	TRBJ1-1	CASTTQANTEAFF	TGTGCCAGCACCACCCAGGCGAACACTGAAGCTTTCTTT
.	.	TRBV5-4	TRBJ1-1	CAPRWANTEAFF	TGTGCCCCCAGGTGGGCTAACACTGAAGCTTTCTTT
.	.	TRBV4-1	TRBJ2-1	CASSRRRTGLNEQFF	TGCGCCAGCAGCCGAAGAAGAACAGGGTTAAATGAGCAGTTCTTC
.	TRBD2	TRBV7-9	TRBJ2-3	CASSLRWEGPDTQYF	TGTGCCAGCAGCTTACGGTGGGAGGGCCCGGATACGCAGTATTTT
many	.	TRBV11-3	TRBJ2-7	CASSLDVWELGYEQYF	TGTGCCAGCAGCTTAGATGTTTGGGAGCTCGGCTACGAGCAGTACTTC
.	.	TRBV19	TRBJ1-2	CASSIGGGADYGYTF	TGTGCCAGTAGTATAGGTGGGGGCGCGGACTATGGCTACACCTTC
.	.	TRBV3-1/TRBV3-2	TRBJ2-7	CASSLTFQGTYEQYF	TGTGCCAGCAGCCTAACTTTCCAGGGGACCTACGAGCAGTACTTC
.	.	TRBV21-1	TRBJ2-7	CASSKEGGRDTRNSYEQYF	TGTGCCAGCAGCAAAGAGGGGGGGAGGGACACCAGGAACTCCTACGAGCAGTACTTC
.	.	TRBV5-5	TRBJ2-2	CASIPTGATNTGELFF	TGTGCCAGCATTCCCACGGGAGCCACGAACACCGGGGAGCTGTTTTTT
.	.	TRBV11-2	TRBJ2-7	CASSLESLAGVYEQYF	TGTGCCAGCAGCTTAGAAAGTCTAGCTGGGGTCTACGAGCAGTACTTC
.	.	TRBV19	TRBJ1-6	CASSIDRPGNSPLHF	TGTGCCAGTAGTATAGATCGGCCAGGGAATTCACCCCTCCACTTT
.	.	TRBV18	TRBJ1-2	CASSIQGANYGYTF	TGTGCCAGCTCAATACAGGGAGCTAACTATGGCTACACCTTC
.	TRBD1	TRBV6-2/TRBV6-3	TRBJ1-5	CASSYGYRDRVYQPQHF	TGTGCCAGCAGTTACGGCTACCGGGACAGGGTTTATCAGCCCCAGCATTTT